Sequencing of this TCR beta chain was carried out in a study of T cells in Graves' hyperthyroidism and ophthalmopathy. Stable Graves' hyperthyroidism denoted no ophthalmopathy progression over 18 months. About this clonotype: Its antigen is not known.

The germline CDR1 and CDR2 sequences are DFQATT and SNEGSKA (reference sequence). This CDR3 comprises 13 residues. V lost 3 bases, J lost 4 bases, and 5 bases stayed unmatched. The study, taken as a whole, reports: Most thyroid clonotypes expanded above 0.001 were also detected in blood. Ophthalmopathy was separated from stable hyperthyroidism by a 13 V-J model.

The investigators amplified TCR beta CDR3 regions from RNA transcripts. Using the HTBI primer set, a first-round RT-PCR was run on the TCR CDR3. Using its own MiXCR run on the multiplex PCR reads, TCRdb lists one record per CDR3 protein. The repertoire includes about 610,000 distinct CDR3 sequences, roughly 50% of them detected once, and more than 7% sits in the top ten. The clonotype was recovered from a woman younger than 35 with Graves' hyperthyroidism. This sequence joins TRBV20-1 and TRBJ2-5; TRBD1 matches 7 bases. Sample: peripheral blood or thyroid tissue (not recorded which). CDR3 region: CSARRQGAETQYF. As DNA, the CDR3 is TGCAGTGCTAGGAGACAGGGAGCAGAGACCCAGTACTTC.